This TCR beta chain was obtained from a study of blood T cell repertoires in COVID-19. The assay was immunoSEQ multiplex PCR, and TCRdb's table has in-frame clones only and misses some. The sample lists around 34,000 clones; approximately 82% were seen once. Germline V gives CDR1 KGHSH, CDR2 LQKENI. V gave up 5 bases and J gave up 4 bases, with 12 bases separating them. The CDR3 spans 14 residues. The V and J genes are TRBV18 and TRBJ2-4; D perhaps matches TRBD1 (5 bases). Sample: peripheral blood. The source of this sequence is an elderly man with active or convalescent COVID-19. CDR3 protein: CASSVAGRKNIQYF. CDR3 nucleotides: TGTGCCAGCTCAGTGGCAGGGCGAAAAAACATTCAGTACTTC.